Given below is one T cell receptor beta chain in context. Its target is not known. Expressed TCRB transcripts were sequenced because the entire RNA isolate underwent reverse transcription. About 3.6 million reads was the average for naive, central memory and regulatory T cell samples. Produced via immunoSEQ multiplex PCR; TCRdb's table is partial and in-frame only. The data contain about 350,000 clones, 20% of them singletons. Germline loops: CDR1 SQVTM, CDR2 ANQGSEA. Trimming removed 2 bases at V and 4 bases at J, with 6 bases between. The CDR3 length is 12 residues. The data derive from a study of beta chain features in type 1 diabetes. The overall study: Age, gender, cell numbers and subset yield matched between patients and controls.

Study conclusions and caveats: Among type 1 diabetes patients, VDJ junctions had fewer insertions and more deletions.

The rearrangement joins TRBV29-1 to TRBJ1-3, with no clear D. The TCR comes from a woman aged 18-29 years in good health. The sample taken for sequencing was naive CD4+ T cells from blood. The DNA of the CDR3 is TGCAGCGTTGAACTCCTAGGAAACACCATATATTTT. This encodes CSVELLGNTIYF.